The sequence of this TCR beta chain was determined in a study of T-cell memory formation after mild COVID-19. Constant-segment primers and 5'RACE yielded cDNA libraries for TCR alpha and TCR beta, each carrying sample barcodes and UMIs. TCRdb reanalysed the 5' RACE reads using MiXCR and keeps one entry per CDR3 protein. In the table there are around 250,000 distinct CDR3 sequences, 15% to 20% of which are singletons. V lost 0 bases and J lost 7, with 15 bases in between. CDR3 length: 14 amino acids. Germline values: CDR1 SQVTM, CDR2 ANQGSEA. The origin of this receptor is a man aged 18 to 35 who had mild COVID-19 (a few samples of this study predate the infection). Cell type and time point are not known. The chain is built from TRBV29-1 and TRBJ2-5; D ambiguous. The sequenced sample was PBMCs or a T cell subset sorted from them (not recorded which). The CDR3 region has the DNA TGCAGCGTTGAAGATCCTGACACCCTCGGGACCCAGTACTTC. It specifies CSVEDPDTLGTQYF.